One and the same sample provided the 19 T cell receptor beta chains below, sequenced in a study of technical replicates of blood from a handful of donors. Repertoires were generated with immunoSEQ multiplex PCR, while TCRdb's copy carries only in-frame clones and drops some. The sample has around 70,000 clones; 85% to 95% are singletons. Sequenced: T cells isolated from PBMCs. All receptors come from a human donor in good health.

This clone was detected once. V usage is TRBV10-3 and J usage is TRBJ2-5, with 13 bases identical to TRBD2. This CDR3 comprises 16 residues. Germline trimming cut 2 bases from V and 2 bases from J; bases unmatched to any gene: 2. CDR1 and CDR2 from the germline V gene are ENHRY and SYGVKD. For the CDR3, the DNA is TGTGCCATCAGTGAGGGACTAGCGGGGGAGCAAGAGACCCAGTACTTC. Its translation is CAISEGLAGEQETQYF.

The chain's CDR3 is CASGPGGEDEKLFF. CDR3 in DNA: TGTGCCAGCGGACCGGGCGGGGAGGATGAAAAACTGTTTTTT. J is TRBJ1-4 and V is TRBV11-2; no reliable D call. The V end lost 8 bases, the J end lost 6 bases, and 16 bases lay between the germline ends. This CDR3 contains 14 residues. Germline loops: CDR1 SGHAT, CDR2 FQNNGV.

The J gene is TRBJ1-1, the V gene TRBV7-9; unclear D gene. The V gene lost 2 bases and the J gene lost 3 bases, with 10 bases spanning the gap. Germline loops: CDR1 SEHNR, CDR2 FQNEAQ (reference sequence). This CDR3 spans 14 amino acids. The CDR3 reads CASSLFTAHTEAFF. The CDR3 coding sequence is TGTGCCAGCAGCTTATTCACTGCTCACACTGAAGCTTTCTTT.

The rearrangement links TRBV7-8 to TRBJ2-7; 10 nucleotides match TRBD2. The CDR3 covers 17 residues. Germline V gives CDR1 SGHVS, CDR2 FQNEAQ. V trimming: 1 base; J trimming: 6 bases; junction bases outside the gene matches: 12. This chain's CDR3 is CASSLERMASGSSEQYF. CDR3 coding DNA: TGTGCCAGCAGCTTAGAAAGGATGGCTAGCGGGAGTAGCGAGCAGTACTTC.

The CDR3 loop reads CASSPSGLNTEAFF. CDR3 DNA sequence: TGTGCCAGCAGCCCCTCGGGTTTGAACACTGAAGCTTTCTTT. The gene calls are TRBV7-9 and TRBJ1-1; no firm D call. CDR3 size: 14 residues. V was clipped by 5 bases and J by 0 bases, with 10 bases between them. The germline V gene encodes CDR1 SEHNR and CDR2 FQNEAQ (reference sequence).

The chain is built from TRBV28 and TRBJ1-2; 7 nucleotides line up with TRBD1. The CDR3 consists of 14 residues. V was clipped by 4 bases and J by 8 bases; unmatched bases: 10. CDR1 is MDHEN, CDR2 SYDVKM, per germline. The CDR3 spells CASSWTGDLRGYTF. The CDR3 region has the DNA TGTGCCAGCAGTTGGACAGGAGACCTGCGGGGCTACACCTTC.

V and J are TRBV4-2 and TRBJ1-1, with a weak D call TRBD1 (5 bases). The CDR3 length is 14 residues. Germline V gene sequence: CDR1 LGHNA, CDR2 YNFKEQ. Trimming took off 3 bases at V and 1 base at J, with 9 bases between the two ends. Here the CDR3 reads CASSHDTGNTEAFF. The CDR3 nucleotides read TGTGCCAGCAGCCACGATACAGGGAACACTGAAGCTTTCTTT.

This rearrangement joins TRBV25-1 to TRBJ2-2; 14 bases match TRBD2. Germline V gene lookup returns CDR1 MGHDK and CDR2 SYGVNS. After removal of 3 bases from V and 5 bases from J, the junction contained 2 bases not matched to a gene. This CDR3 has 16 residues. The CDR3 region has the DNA TGTGCCAGCAGTGAGGGACTAGCGGGAGTAACCGGGGAGCTGTTTTTT. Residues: CASSEGLAGVTGELFF.

The CDR3 reads CASSYSIEHNTGELFF. DNA of the CDR3: TGTGCCAGCAGTTACTCGATTGAACATAACACCGGGGAGCTGTTTTTT. J is TRBJ2-2 and V is TRBV6-6; D uncertain. The germline V gene has CDR1 MNHNY and CDR2 SVGAGI (reference sequence). CDR3 size: 16 residues. V was shortened by 0 bases and J by 2 bases, with 10 bases between the two germline ends.

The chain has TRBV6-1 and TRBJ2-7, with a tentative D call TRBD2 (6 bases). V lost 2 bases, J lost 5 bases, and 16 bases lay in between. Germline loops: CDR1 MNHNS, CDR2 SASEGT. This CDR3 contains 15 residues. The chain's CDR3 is CASSETGQGGHEQYF. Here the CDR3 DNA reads TGTGCCAGCAGTGAAACGGGTCAGGGAGGCCACGAGCAGTACTTC.

The CDR3 bases are TGCGCCAGCAGCCCCCTAGTCCCAGATACGCAGTATTTT. Translated, it gives CASSPLVPDTQYF. The chain employs TRBV5-1 and TRBJ2-3; no clear D gene. This CDR3 has 13 residues. CDR1 SGHRS and CDR2 YFSETQ come from the germline V gene. The ends were cut back, 4 bases at V and 4 bases at J, with 10 bases in the middle.

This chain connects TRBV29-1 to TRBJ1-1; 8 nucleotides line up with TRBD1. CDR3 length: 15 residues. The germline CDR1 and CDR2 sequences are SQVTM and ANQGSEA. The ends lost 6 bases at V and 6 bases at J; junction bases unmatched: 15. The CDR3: CSVSRDRSVSSEAFF. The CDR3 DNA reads TGCAGCGTCTCCCGGGACAGGTCCGTCTCGTCTGAAGCTTTCTTT.

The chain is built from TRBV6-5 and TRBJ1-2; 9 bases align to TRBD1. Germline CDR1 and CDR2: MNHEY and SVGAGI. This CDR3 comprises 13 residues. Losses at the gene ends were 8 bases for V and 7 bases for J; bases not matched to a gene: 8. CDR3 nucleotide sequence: TGTGCCAGCGGACAGGGGAAGGACCGTGGCTACACCTTC. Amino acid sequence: CASGQGKDRGYTF.

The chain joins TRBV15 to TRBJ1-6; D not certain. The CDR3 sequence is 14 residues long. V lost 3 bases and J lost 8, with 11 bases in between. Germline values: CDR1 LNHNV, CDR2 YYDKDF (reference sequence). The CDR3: CATSRIWSDSPLHF. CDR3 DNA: TGTGCCACCAGCAGGATTTGGTCGGATTCACCCCTCCACTTT.

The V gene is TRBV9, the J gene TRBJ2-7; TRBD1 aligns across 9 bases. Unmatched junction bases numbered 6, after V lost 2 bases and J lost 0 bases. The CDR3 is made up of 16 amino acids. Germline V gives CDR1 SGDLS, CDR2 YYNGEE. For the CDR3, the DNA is TGTGCCAGCAGCGTCAGACAGGGGGGGAACTCCTACGAGCAGTACTTC. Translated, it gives CASSVRQGGNSYEQYF. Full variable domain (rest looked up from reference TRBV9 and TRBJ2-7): DSGVTQTPKHLITATGQRVTLRCSPRSGDLSVYWYQQSLDQGLQFLIQYYNGEERAKGNILERFSAQQFPDLHSELNLSSLELGDSALYFCASSVRQGGNSYEQYFGPGTRLTVT.

This CDR3 reads CASSWQGHLYEQYF. As DNA, the CDR3 is TGTGCCAGCAGCTGGCAGGGGCATCTCTACGAGCAGTACTTC. This rearrangement joins TRBV11-2 to TRBJ2-7; possibly TRBD1 for D (6 bases). The CDR3 spans 14 residues. The V end lost 4 bases, the J end lost 3 bases, and 13 bases lay between the germline ends. Germline V gives CDR1 SGHAT, CDR2 FQNNGV.

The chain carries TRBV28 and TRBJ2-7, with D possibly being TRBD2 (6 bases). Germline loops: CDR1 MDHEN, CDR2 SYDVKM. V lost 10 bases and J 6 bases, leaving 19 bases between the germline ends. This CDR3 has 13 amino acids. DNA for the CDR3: TGTGCCATCAGGCAACCGGGACTCTCCGAGCAGTACTTC. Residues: CAIRQPGLSEQYF.

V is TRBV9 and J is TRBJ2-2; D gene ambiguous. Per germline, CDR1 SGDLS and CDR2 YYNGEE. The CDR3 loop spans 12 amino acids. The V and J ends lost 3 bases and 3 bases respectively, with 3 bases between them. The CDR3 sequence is CASSADTGELFF. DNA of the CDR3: TGTGCCAGCAGCGCAGACACCGGGGAGCTGTTTTTT.

CDR3 amino acids: CASSEDRGGYTF. CDR3 sequence (DNA): TGTGCCAGCAGTGAGGACAGGGGTGGCTACACCTTC. V is TRBV6-1 and J is TRBJ1-2; 9 positions agree with TRBD1. CDR3 size: 12 residues. Germline CDR1 MNHNS, CDR2 SASEGT. Trimming at V came to 3 bases and at J to 7 bases, leaving 0 bases not matched to a gene.